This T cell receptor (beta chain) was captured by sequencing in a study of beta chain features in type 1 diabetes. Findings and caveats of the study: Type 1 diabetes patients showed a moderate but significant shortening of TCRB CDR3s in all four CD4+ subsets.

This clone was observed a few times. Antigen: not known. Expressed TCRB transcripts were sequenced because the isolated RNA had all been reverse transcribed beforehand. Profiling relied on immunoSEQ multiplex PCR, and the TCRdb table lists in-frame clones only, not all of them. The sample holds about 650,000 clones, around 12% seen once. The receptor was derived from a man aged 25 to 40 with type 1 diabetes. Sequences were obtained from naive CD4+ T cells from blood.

CDR3 region: CASRRTGNEQFF. The CDR3 DNA sequence: TGCGCCAGCAGGCGAACAGGAAATGAGCAGTTCTTC. The gene calls are TRBV5-1 and TRBJ2-1; D possibly corresponds to TRBD1 (5 bases). Germline V gives CDR1 SGHRS, CDR2 YFSETQ. The CDR3 is 12 amino acids. V lost 5 bases to trimming and J lost 7 bases, with 10 bases between them.